This entry lists 30 T cell receptor beta chains sequenced from one sample in a study of cytomegalovirus exposure and HLA in healthy donors. Researchers ran the PCR with 60 Vbeta and 13 Jbeta primers. Method: immunoSEQ multiplex PCR; TCRdb's copy keeps in-frame clones and lacks some. The repertoire holds approximately 130,000 clones, with approximately 78% as singletons. The material sequenced was PBMCs. These receptors originate from a woman in her thirties or forties in good health and CMV-seropositive.

This clone has a handful of counts. The chain is built from TRBV5-6 and TRBJ2-5, with TRBD2 matching 8 bases. The germline gives CDR1 SGHDT, CDR2 YYEEEE. The junction had 7 bases not matched to a gene; V was cut back by 4 bases and J by 2 bases. CDR3 length equals 15 residues. DNA of the CDR3: TGTGCCAGCAGCGCAGACACTAGCGGACAAGAGACCCAGTACTTC. Protein product: CASSADTSGQETQYF.

This chain connects TRBV19 to TRBJ2-7, with 9 bases identical to TRBD1. The CDR3 totals 13 residues. Germline trimming cut 5 bases from V and 5 bases from J; bases unmatched to any gene: 4. Germline CDR1 and CDR2: LNHDA and SQIVND (reference sequence). The CDR3 loop is CASSQQGAHEQYF. The CDR3, as DNA: TGTGCCAGTAGTCAACAGGGGGCCCACGAGCAGTACTTC.

This clone has more than one count but fewer than ten. The rearrangement uses TRBV9 and TRBJ2-3; 10 bases map to TRBD2. After removal of 0 bases from V and 5 bases from J, the junction contained 18 bases not matched to a gene. This CDR3 is built from 20 residues. The V gene's germline CDR1 is SGDLS and CDR2 YYNGEE. CDR3 region: CASSVAEGLAVVTSGDTQYF. The CDR3 bases are TGTGCCAGCAGCGTAGCTGAAGGACTAGCGGTCGTTACCTCAGGAGATACGCAGTATTTT.

The chain has TRBV7-9 and TRBJ1-1, with D unresolved. The V end lost 3 bases, the J end lost 1 base, and 6 bases lay between the germline ends. The CDR3 spans 13 residues. Germline loops: CDR1 SEHNR, CDR2 FQNEAQ (reference sequence). The CDR3 region has the DNA TGTGCCAGCAGCTTCGCCGGGAACACTGAAGCTTTCTTT. It yields the protein CASSFAGNTEAFF.

The rearrangement uses TRBV28 and TRBJ1-2; D perhaps matches TRBD1 (5 bases). CDR1 and CDR2 (germline): MDHEN, SYDVKM. Trimming removed 7 bases at V and 4 bases at J, with 13 bases between. This CDR3 contains 13 residues. CDR3 in amino acids: CASNPTETYGYTF. The CDR3 DNA sequence: TGTGCCAGCAACCCGACAGAGACCTATGGCTACACCTTC.

This clone turned up a few times. For the CDR3, the DNA is TGCGCCAGCAGCCAGAACAGGGTTGGAAACACCATATATTTT. It specifies CASSQNRVGNTIYF. The rearrangement uses TRBV4-1 and TRBJ1-3; a weak D match, TRBD1 (6 bases). Germline CDR1 reads MGHRA; CDR2 reads YSYEKL. This CDR3 has 14 residues. Trimming shortened V by 3 bases and J by 3 bases, and 9 bases separated the two germline ends.

The J gene is TRBJ2-3, the V gene TRBV7-2; 7 bases map to TRBD1. CDR3 size: 16 residues. J lost 0 bases, V lost 2 bases, and 5 bases had no gene match. Germline V CDR1 and CDR2: SGHTA, FQGNSA. The CDR3 DNA is TGTGCCAGCAGCTTACGGACAGGCTCTAGCACAGATACGCAGTATTTT. This codes for CASSLRTGSSTDTQYF.

This clone showed up just a few times. The chain uses TRBV7-4 and TRBJ2-7, with D possibly TRBD1 on 6 matching bases. V lost 6 bases, J lost 0 bases, and 21 bases lay in between. The CDR3 runs to 17 residues. From germline, CDR1 is SGHVT and CDR2 SQSDAQ. The CDR3 loop is CASSLKRSRDNSYEQYF. CDR3 bases: TGTGCCAGCAGTCTAAAAAGGTCCCGGGACAACTCCTACGAGCAGTACTTC.

V gene TRBV28 combines with J gene TRBJ1-1; D ambiguous. The germline CDR1 and CDR2 sequences are MDHEN and SYDVKM. The CDR3 consists of 12 residues. Deletions cut 2 bases from V and 11 bases from J, with 12 bases between. CDR3 residues: CASSLISGRAFF. CDR3 nucleotides: TGTGCCAGCAGTTTAATCTCCGGGAGGGCTTTCTTT.

About this clone: Distinct nucleotide sequences in the sample also encode this CDR3. The chain combines TRBV5-6 with TRBJ2-7; 8 positions agree with TRBD1. After removal of 1 base from V and 0 bases from J, the junction contained 6 bases not matched to a gene. CDR3 length: 16 amino acids. Germline V gene sequence: CDR1 SGHDT, CDR2 YYEEEE. CDR3 in DNA: TGTGCCAGCAGCTTGCCGGACAGGGCTCTCTCCTACGAGCAGTACTTC. Translated, it gives CASSLPDRALSYEQYF. The full variable domain, completed using reference TRBV5-6 and TRBJ2-7, is DAGVTQSPTHLIKTRGQQVTLRCSPKSGHDTVSWYQQALGQGPQFIFQYYEEEERQRGNFPDRFSGHQFPNYSSELNVNALLLGDSALYLCASSLPDRALSYEQYFGPGTRLTVT.

The chain couples TRBV5-1 to TRBJ2-7, with 10 bases lining up with TRBD2. The CDR3 runs 16 residues. V shed 9 bases and J 0 bases; nucleotides not matched to a gene: 12. Germline V gives CDR1 SGHRS, CDR2 YFSETQ. CDR3 DNA sequence: TGCGCCACCAGGTTGGATAGCGGGGGGACCTCCTACGAGCAGTACTTC. The encoded protein is CATRLDSGGTSYEQYF.

The chain is built from TRBV6-1 and TRBJ2-5; TRBD1 might be the D (5 bases). Looked up from germline, CDR1 is MNHNS and CDR2 is SASEGT. The CDR3 length is 15 residues. The germline V and J ends were trimmed by 6 bases and 0 bases, with 14 bases remaining between them. The chain's CDR3 is CASSYRHLYQETQYF. CDR3 nucleotides: TGTGCCAGCAGCTACAGGCACCTCTACCAAGAGACCCAGTACTTC.

V and J are TRBV6-4 and TRBJ2-1; possible D gene TRBD1, 5 bases. The germline CDR1 and CDR2 sequences are MRHNA and SNTAGT. There are 13 residues in the CDR3. V was shortened by 4 bases and J by 9 bases, with 13 bases between the two germline ends. CDR3 coding DNA: TGTGCCAGCAGTGTACAGGAAGGTGGTGAGCAGTTCTTC. Its protein product is CASSVQEGGEQFF.

The chain carries TRBV7-2 and TRBJ1-2; 11 bases line up with TRBD1. The CDR3 is made up of 15 amino acids. After removal of 0 bases from V and 8 bases from J, the junction contained 5 bases not matched to a gene. Germline CDR1 and CDR2: SGHTA and FQGNSA. CDR3 region: CASSLALGQGAGYTF. The CDR3 region has the DNA TGTGCCAGCAGCTTAGCTTTAGGACAGGGGGCAGGCTACACCTTC.

The chain recombines TRBV7-2 with TRBJ1-2; unclear D gene. V dropped 2 bases and J dropped 6 bases, with 7 bases sitting between them. Germline CDR1 and CDR2: SGHTA and FQGNSA. This CDR3 region has 12 residues. CDR3 sequence: CASSLSFNGYTF. As DNA, the CDR3 is TGTGCCAGCAGCTTATCTTTTAATGGCTACACCTTC.

The rearrangement joins TRBV19 to TRBJ2-1; 8 bases line up with TRBD2. Looked up from germline, CDR1 is LNHDA and CDR2 is SQIVND (reference sequence). Trimming at V came to 5 bases and at J to 6 bases, leaving 12 bases not matched to a gene. This CDR3 region has 16 residues. The CDR3 sequence is CASSALLADPINEQFF. Written as DNA, the CDR3 is TGTGCCAGTAGTGCACTACTAGCGGACCCCATCAATGAGCAGTTCTTC.

This sequence joins TRBV28 and TRBJ2-3; 10 bases map to TRBD2. The V gene's germline CDR1 is MDHEN and CDR2 SYDVKM. The CDR3 totals 18 residues. With V trimmed by 1 base and J by 2 bases, 9 bases remained unmatched. The CDR3 DNA sequence: TGTGCCAGCAGTTTATTAGCTAGCGGGAGTTCCCCCACAGATACGCAGTATTTT. Protein sequence: CASSLLASGSSPTDTQYF.

This clone was seen a handful of times. The chain is built from TRBV7-2 and TRBJ1-1; maybe TRBD1 (6 bases). This CDR3 spans 16 amino acids. Germline V gene sequence: CDR1 SGHTA, CDR2 FQGNSA. V was pared by 2 bases and J by 1 base, with 14 bases between. CDR3 amino acids: CASSLSSGVQNTEAFF. The CDR3 DNA reads TGTGCCAGCAGCTTATCTTCAGGGGTACAGAACACTGAAGCTTTCTTT. Drawing the rest from reference TRBV7-2 and TRBJ1-1, the complete variable domain is GAGVSQSPSNKVTEKGKDVELRCDPISGHTALYWYRQSLGQGLEFLIYFQGNSAPDKSGLPSDRFSAERTGGSVSTLTIQRTQQEDSAVYLCASSLSSGVQNTEAFFGQGTRLTVV.

The chain has TRBV5-4 and TRBJ2-5; D perhaps matches TRBD2 (6 bases). Germline CDR1 is SGHNT and CDR2 is YYREEE (reference sequence). The CDR3 has 14 residues. V was clipped by 7 bases and J by 2 bases, with 15 bases between them. The CDR3 sequence: CASQPGLGQETQYF. The CDR3 nucleotides read TGTGCCAGCCAGCCGGGACTCGGACAAGAGACCCAGTACTTC.

V is TRBV5-1 and J is TRBJ2-2, with TRBD2 identical over 13 bases. With 3 bases clipped from V and 4 bases from J, the junction kept 6 bases outside the gene matches. Germline V lookup: CDR1 SGHRS, CDR2 YFSETQ. The CDR3 consists of 17 residues. The CDR3 sequence: CASSSLTSGGITGELFF. The DNA for the CDR3 is TGCGCCAGCAGCTCCTTGACTAGCGGGGGGATCACCGGGGAGCTGTTTTTT.

CDR3 in DNA: TGTGCCAGCTCACCTTTGCAGGGGGGAGATGAAAAACTGTTTTTT. This encodes CASSPLQGGDEKLFF. The chain links TRBV18 to TRBJ1-4, with 7 nucleotides matching TRBD1. The germline V gene has CDR1 KGHSH and CDR2 LQKENI. The CDR3 spans 15 residues. V lost 3 bases and J lost 6; bases outside the gene matches: 7. Looking up the rest from reference TRBV18 and TRBJ1-4 gives the full variable domain: NAGVMQNPRHLVRRRGQEARLRCSPMKGHSHVYWYRQLPEEGLKFMVYLQKENIIDESGMPKERFSAEFPKEGPSILRIQQVVRGDSAAYFCASSPLQGGDEKLFFGSGTQLSVL.

The chain carries TRBV9 and TRBJ2-6; D remains unclear. Germline CDR1 and CDR2: SGDLS and YYNGEE. This CDR3 has 14 residues. Trimming cost V 0 bases and J 1 base, with 2 bases left between them. CDR3 loop: CASSVASGANVLTF. The CDR3 region has the DNA TGTGCCAGCAGCGTAGCGTCTGGGGCCAACGTCCTGACTTTC.

The CDR3 region has the DNA TGCAGTGCCCTCCTCTCCTACGAGCAGTACTTC. Protein: CSALLSYEQYF. The rearrangement uses TRBV20-1 and TRBJ2-7; no clear D gene. Trimming left V 6 bases short and J 0 bases short, with 6 bases between. This CDR3 contains 11 residues. CDR1 and CDR2 (germline): DFQATT, SNEGSKA (reference sequence).

The chain is built from TRBV6-5 and TRBJ2-3; TRBD2 aligns across 8 bases. This CDR3 has 15 amino acids. V shed 5 bases, J shed 6 bases, and the junction held 10 bases outside the gene matches. Germline CDR1 MNHEY, CDR2 SVGAGI. The CDR3: CASSPAGGASDTQYF. CDR3 DNA: TGTGCCAGCAGTCCAGCCGGGGGGGCTTCCGATACGCAGTATTTT.

V gene TRBV15 combines with J gene TRBJ2-1, with a weak D call TRBD2 (6 bases). Trimming cost V 0 bases and J 11 bases, with 11 bases left between them. CDR3 length: 13 amino acids. Germline V gives CDR1 LNHNV, CDR2 YYDKDF (reference sequence). This CDR3 is CATSRDPGLKQFF. As DNA, the CDR3 is TGTGCCACCAGCAGAGACCCGGGACTCAAGCAGTTCTTC.

The chain combines TRBV28 with TRBJ2-7, with D possibly matching TRBD2 (5 bases). The germline V gene has CDR1 MDHEN and CDR2 SYDVKM. V lost 5 bases to trimming and J lost 1 base, with 12 bases between them. This CDR3 has 14 amino acids. For the CDR3, the DNA is TGTGCCAGCAGTCTCACTGGAGGTTCCTACGAGCAGTACTTC. Translating it yields CASSLTGGSYEQYF.

A remark on this clone: The junction departs from the called germline gene at one end, perhaps through a read error. The chain couples TRBV6-5 to TRBJ2-1; TRBD2 is a possible D gene (6 bases). CDR1 MNHEY and CDR2 SVGAGI come from the germline V gene. CDR3 length: 16 amino acids. CDR3 region: CASSYTPGDPYSEQFF. The DNA for the CDR3 is TGTGCCAGCAGTTACACTCCGGGAGACCCCTACAGTGAGCAGTTCTTC.

This clone was detected once. The chain couples TRBV9 to TRBJ2-3; D gene ambiguous. The CDR3 is 12 residues long. V lost 3 bases to trimming and J lost 4 bases, with 6 bases between them. Per germline, CDR1 SGDLS and CDR2 YYNGEE. The CDR3 coding sequence is TGTGCCAGCAGCGCGAGTTCAGATACGCAGTATTTT. Protein: CASSASSDTQYF. Combining the CDR3 with reference TRBV9 and TRBJ2-3 gives the whole variable domain DSGVTQTPKHLITATGQRVTLRCSPRSGDLSVYWYQQSLDQGLQFLIQYYNGEERAKGNILERFSAQQFPDLHSELNLSSLELGDSALYFCASSASSDTQYFGPGTRLTVL.

The chain links TRBV18 to TRBJ1-1; D ambiguous. V lost 6 bases, J lost 9 bases, and 20 bases lay in between. Germline values: CDR1 KGHSH, CDR2 LQKENI. The CDR3 runs to 14 residues. CDR3 nucleotide sequence: TGTGCCAGCTCGGCCGGAGGAGGGATACTGAAAGCTTTCTTT. This codes for CASSAGGGILKAFF. The full variable domain, in which reference TRBV18 and TRBJ1-1 provide the parts outside the CDR3, is NAGVMQNPRHLVRRRGQEARLRCSPMKGHSHVYWYRQLPEEGLKFMVYLQKENIIDESGMPKERFSAEFPKEGPSILRIQQVVRGDSAAYFCASSAGGGILKAFFGQGTRLTVV.

The CDR3 coding sequence is TGCAGTGCTAGAGAGGCCACTGAAGCTTTCTTT. It translates to CSAREATEAFF. The chain is built from TRBV20-1 and TRBJ1-1; no clear D gene. The CDR3 extends over 11 amino acids. CDR1 and CDR2 (germline): DFQATT, SNEGSKA (reference sequence). Trimming left V 0 bases short and J 4 bases short, with 3 bases between.